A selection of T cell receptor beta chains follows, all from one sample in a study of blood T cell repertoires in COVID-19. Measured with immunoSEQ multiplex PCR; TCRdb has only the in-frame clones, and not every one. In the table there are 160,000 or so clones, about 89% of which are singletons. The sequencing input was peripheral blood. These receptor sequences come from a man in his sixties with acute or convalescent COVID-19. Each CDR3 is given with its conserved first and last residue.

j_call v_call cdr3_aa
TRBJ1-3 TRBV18 CASSSDTISGNTIYF
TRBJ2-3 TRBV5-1 CASSMGTSGGYSTDTQYF
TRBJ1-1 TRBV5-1 CASSLEGVVNEAFF
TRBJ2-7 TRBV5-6 CASSSGLAGVSF
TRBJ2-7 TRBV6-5 CASSYQDRAYEQYF
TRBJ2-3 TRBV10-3 CAITGGGDTQYF
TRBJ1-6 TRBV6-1 CASSESGQGVSPLHF
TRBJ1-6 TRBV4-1 CASSQIIPGALHF
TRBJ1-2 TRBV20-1 CSAGQGGGYTF
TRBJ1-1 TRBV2 CAPPPEEGTEAFF
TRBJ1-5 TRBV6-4 CASSATQNQPQHF
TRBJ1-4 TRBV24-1 CATSDGASYGNEKLFF
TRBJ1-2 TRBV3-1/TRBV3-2 CASSQQTRRTANYGYTF
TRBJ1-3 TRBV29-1 CSVTTLVSGNTIYF
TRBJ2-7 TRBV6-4 CASSAEPGQGEQYF
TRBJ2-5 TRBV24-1 CATSDPSKPEETQYF
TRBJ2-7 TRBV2 CASSFSSGGGYEQYF
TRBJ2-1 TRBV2 CASSEGVIAGSKEQFF
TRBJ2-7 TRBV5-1 CASSLASRTGASEQYF
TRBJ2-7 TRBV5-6 CASSFTGGGSDEQYF
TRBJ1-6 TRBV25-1 CATGIGSNSPLHF
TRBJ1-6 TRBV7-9 CASSLALDRNSPLHF
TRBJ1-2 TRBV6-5 CASSYTVFRTDGYTF
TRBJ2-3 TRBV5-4 CASSLQGPSDTQYF
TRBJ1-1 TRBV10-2 CASSPTGGNTEAFF
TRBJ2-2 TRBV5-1 CASSDPSGTGELFF
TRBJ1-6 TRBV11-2 CASSLVPVRGSPLHF
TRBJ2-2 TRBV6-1 CASSLAGLTGELFF
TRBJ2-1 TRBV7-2 CASRGRGINEQFF
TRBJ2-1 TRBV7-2 CASSLSSVHEQFF
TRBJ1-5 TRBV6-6 CASSYGTANQPQHF
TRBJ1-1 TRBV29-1 CSVESRGPGTEAFF
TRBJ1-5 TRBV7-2 CASSLSSGINQPQHF